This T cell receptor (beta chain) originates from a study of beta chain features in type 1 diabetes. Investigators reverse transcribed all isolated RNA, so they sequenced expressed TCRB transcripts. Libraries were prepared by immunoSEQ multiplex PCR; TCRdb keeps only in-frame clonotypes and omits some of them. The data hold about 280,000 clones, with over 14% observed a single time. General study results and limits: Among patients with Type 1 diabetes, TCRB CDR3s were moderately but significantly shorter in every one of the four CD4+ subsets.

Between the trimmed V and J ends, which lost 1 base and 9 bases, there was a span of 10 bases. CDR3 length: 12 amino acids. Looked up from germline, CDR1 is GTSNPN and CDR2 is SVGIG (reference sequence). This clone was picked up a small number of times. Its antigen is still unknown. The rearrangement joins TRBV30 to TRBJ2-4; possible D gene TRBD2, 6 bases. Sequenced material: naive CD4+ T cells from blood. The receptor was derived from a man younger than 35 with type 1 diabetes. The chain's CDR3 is CAWSEEGIIQYF. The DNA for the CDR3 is TGTGCCTGGAGTGAGGAGGGTATCATTCAGTACTTC. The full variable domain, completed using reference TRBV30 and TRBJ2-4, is SQTIHQWPATLVQPVGSPLSLECTVEGTSNPNLYWYRQAAGRGLQLLFYSVGIGQISSEVPQNLSASRPQDRQFILSSKKLLLSDSGFYLCAWSEEGIIQYFGAGTRLSVL.